Listed below are T cell receptor beta chains from one sample, sequenced in a study of beta chain features in type 1 diabetes. The table came from immunoSEQ multiplex PCR; TCRdb's copy has only in-frame clones and leaves some out. Of 300,000 to 450,000 clones listed, 15% to 20% are singletons. Sequencing used naive CD4+ T cells from blood. These receptor sequences come from a woman aged 18-29 years in good health. Each CDR3 is given with its conserved first and last residue. Each record gives: clone size, J gene, V gene, CDR3 protein. A clone size is listed for some rows: how often the clone was seen (once, few, many), or a class if it is expanded.

few TRBJ1-5 TRBV4-1 CASSQVGGNQPQHF
few TRBJ2-3 TRBV29-1 CSAPGQTSTDTQYF
few TRBJ2-1 TRBV4-1 CASSQGLGLEQFF
- TRBJ2-3 TRBV30 CAWSLAQGIDTQYF
- TRBJ2-2 TRBV5-1 CASSHAGELFF
few TRBJ2-3 TRBV7-2 CASSAGRPDTQYF
- TRBJ2-7 TRBV6-1 CASSVAGGHEQYF
- TRBJ1-1 TRBV7-8 CASSPARGIKNTEAFF
few TRBJ2-5 TRBV29-1 CSGRTGGGETQYF
- TRBJ1-5 TRBV23-1 CASSQTGSKNQPQHF
- TRBJ2-5 TRBV4-1 CASSQLAGGLETQYF
- TRBJ2-7 TRBV11-2 CASSHVAGKLDEQYF
- TRBJ1-2 TRBV20-1 CSALSRGGYTF
- TRBJ2-2 TRBV9 CASSPTGTRHTGELFF
- TRBJ1-5 TRBV19 CASSTDSGGNQPQHF
- TRBJ2-7 TRBV25-1 CASSTRLAGAYEQYF
few TRBJ2-7 TRBV7-9 CASSQPPGQGGEQYF
- TRBJ2-7 TRBV29-1 CSASGGLNEQYF
once TRBJ1-1 TRBV2 CASSRQSMNTEAFF
- TRBJ1-1 TRBV7-9 CASQGLSYGTEAFF
few TRBJ2-5 TRBV5-1 CASSLDSGGARETQYF
few TRBJ2-1 TRBV18 CASSPTTGQGSYNEQFF
- TRBJ2-7 TRBV19 CASSTDRDHEQYF
- TRBJ2-3 TRBV2 CASKHRLVTPEPQYF
- TRBJ2-2 TRBV4-1 CASSQPLAGGLTGELFF
- TRBJ1-1 TRBV7-3 CASSLTAGETEAFF
- TRBJ2-1 TRBV11-2 CASRVSGTSVRNEQFF
- TRBJ2-1 TRBV5-6 CASSPIYPRDRGPDEQFF
few TRBJ2-3 TRBV11-2 CASSLERQRLHTDTQYF
few TRBJ1-2 TRBV25-1 CASSESGERGYTF
- TRBJ2-3 TRBV9 CASTPWVAGDTDTQYF
- TRBJ2-1 TRBV7-9 CASSSDRVRVKEFF
- TRBJ2-5 TRBV7-6 CASSKDTRPETQYF
- TRBJ2-3 TRBV5-1 CASSSHPESGRTDTQYF
- TRBJ2-5 TRBV7-2 CASSRGGTGGETQYF
few TRBJ1-5 TRBV5-1 CASSLGQGDQPQHF
few TRBJ2-5 TRBV29-1 CSVGGASQETQYF
- TRBJ1-1 TRBV18 CASSPGTGALTEAFF
- TRBJ2-2 TRBV28 CASIDRGRNTGELFF
- TRBJ2-7 TRBV18 CASSPTGDVYEQYF
few TRBJ2-1 TRBV9 CASSRTGDSYNEQFF
- TRBJ2-7 TRBV7-6 CASSSSLRQGDGYEQYF
few TRBJ1-2 TRBV7-9 CASSPGGSLDYGYTF
few TRBJ1-1 TRBV5-1 CASSSQVNTEAFF
- TRBJ2-7 TRBV15 CATSRVAGPYEQYF
- TRBJ2-3 TRBV5-1 CASSLDGGSTDTQYF
- TRBJ1-2 TRBV27 CASAIQGAGGYTF
- TRBJ2-3 TRBV4-3 CASSPYLMGRNAPDTQYF
few TRBJ2-5 TRBV6-1 CASSLRRQGQETQYF
- TRBJ2-3 TRBV18 CASSPLAGAPDTQYF
- TRBJ1-4 TRBV14 CASSQDWTGMESSGEKLFF
few TRBJ1-1 TRBV7-2 CASSSQGRNTEAFF
- TRBJ2-1 TRBV10-3 CAISPGLAGLSYNEQFF
few TRBJ2-5 TRBV7-2 CASSGRGETQYF
- TRBJ1-1 TRBV7-9 CASNLNTEAFF
- TRBJ1-1 TRBV2 CASTQRGGQLMNTEAFF